Below, 14 T cell receptor beta chains from the same sample are listed, as sequenced in a study of T cell changes during pregnancy in multiple sclerosis. Assay: immunoSEQ multiplex PCR; the TCRdb copy retains only in-frame clones and omits some. The sample has 73,000 or so clones, under 90% seen once. This specimen consisted of peripheral blood, obtained after pregnancy. These receptors were taken from a female donor in good health, enrolled as a control in a pregnancy study.

This clone came up once. The rearrangement links TRBV29-1 to TRBJ1-2; D may be TRBD1 (5 bases). CDR3 length: 13 amino acids. V dropped 0 bases and J dropped 8 bases, with 13 bases sitting between them. Looked up from germline, CDR1 is SQVTM and CDR2 is ANQGSEA. CDR3: CSVEEGQVSGYTF. DNA for the CDR3: TGCAGCGTTGAAGAGGGGCAGGTTTCGGGCTACACCTTC.

This chain joins TRBV4-3 and TRBJ2-2; no firm D call. Trimming took off 0 bases at V and 6 bases at J, with 8 bases between the two ends. Germline V lookup: CDR1 LGHNA, CDR2 YSLEER. The CDR3 consists of 14 residues. The DNA of the CDR3 is TGCGCCAGCAGCCAAGATTACGCGTCCGGGGAGCTGTTTTTT. Its protein product is CASSQDYASGELFF.

The table lists this clone with a few counts. This sequence joins TRBV11-3 and TRBJ1-1, with D possibly being TRBD1 (5 bases). There are 12 residues in the CDR3. Germline V CDR1 and CDR2: SGHNT, YENEEA. V lost 7 bases, J lost 6 bases, and 12 bases lay in between. The CDR3 DNA sequence: TGTGCCAGCAAGGGGCGCGGCGCTGAAGCTTTCTTT. Protein sequence: CASKGRGAEAFF. The complete variable domain, with remaining parts taken from reference TRBV11-3 and TRBJ1-1, reads EAGVVQSPRYKIIEKKQPVAFWCNPISGHNTLYWYLQNLGQGPELLIRYENEEAVDDSQLPKDRFSAERLKGVDSTLKIQPAELGDSAVYLCASKGRGAEAFFGQGTRLTVV.

The gene calls are TRBV27 and TRBJ2-2; 8 bases fit TRBD1. The CDR3 spans 14 residues. V shed 6 bases and J 5 bases; nucleotides not matched to a gene: 5. Looked up from germline, CDR1 is MNHEY and CDR2 is SMNVEV (reference sequence). DNA of the CDR3: TGTGCCAGCAGGCGGACAGGGCAGACCGGGGAGCTGTTTTTT. Translated, it gives CASRRTGQTGELFF.

The V call is TRBV19, the J call TRBJ1-3; no firm D call. Trimming shortened V by 1 base and J by 2 bases, and 3 bases separated the two germline ends. The CDR3 is 13 amino acids. Germline V gene data show CDR1 as LNHDA and CDR2 as SQIVND (reference sequence). The chain's CDR3 is CASSIGAGNTIYF. The CDR3 nucleotides are TGTGCCAGTAGTATAGGCGCTGGAAACACCATATATTTT.

The chain carries TRBV11-2 and TRBJ2-7; TRBD2 matches at 8 bases. Germline V gives CDR1 SGHAT, CDR2 FQNNGV. There are 13 residues in the CDR3. V lost 5 bases, J lost 3 bases, and 3 bases stayed unmatched. CDR3 in amino acids: CASSTGTSYEQYF. CDR3 DNA: TGTGCCAGCAGCACCGGGACTAGCTACGAGCAGTACTTC. The complete variable domain, with remaining parts taken from reference TRBV11-2 and TRBJ2-7, reads EAGVAQSPRYKIIEKRQSVAFWCNPISGHATLYWYQQILGQGPKLLIQFQNNGVVDDSQLPKDRFSAERLKGVDSTLKIQPAKLEDSAVYLCASSTGTSYEQYFGPGTRLTVT.

The chain combines TRBV18 with TRBJ1-1, with TRBD1 identical over 10 bases. The CDR3 is 16 residues long. With 0 bases clipped from V and 1 base from J, the junction kept 2 bases outside the gene matches. Germline V gene data show CDR1 as KGHSH and CDR2 as LQKENI. In DNA, the CDR3 is TGTGCCAGCTCACCACCGGGACAGGGGACGAACACTGAAGCTTTCTTT. It yields the protein CASSPPGQGTNTEAFF.

The CDR3 loop is CASSLSNYGYTF. In DNA form, the CDR3 reads TGTGCCAGCAGCCTCTCTAACTATGGCTACACCTTC. This chain joins TRBV7-9 and TRBJ1-2; no firm D call. Trimming removed 5 bases from V and 0 bases from J, with 4 bases in between. The CDR3 sequence is 12 residues long. Germline V gene lookup returns CDR1 SEHNR and CDR2 FQNEAQ (reference sequence).

The chain carries TRBV30 and TRBJ1-5; TRBD1 aligns across 9 bases. Germline V gene data show CDR1 as GTSNPN and CDR2 as SVGIG (reference sequence). J gave up 11 bases and V 8 bases, and 10 bases lay outside the gene matches. This CDR3 is 12 amino acids long. CDR3 in amino acids: CARNRGQMSQHF. For the CDR3, the DNA is TGTGCCAGAAACAGGGGGCAGATGTCCCAGCATTTT. The full variable domain, rest sourced from reference TRBV30 and TRBJ1-5, is SQTIHQWPATLVQPVGSPLSLECTVEGTSNPNLYWYRQAAGRGLQLLFYSVGIGQISSEVPQNLSASRPQDRQFILSSKKLLLSDSGFYLCARNRGQMSQHFGDGTRLSIL.

CDR3 region: CASSLVVAGKAFF. The CDR3 DNA is TGCGCCAGCAGCTTGGTGGTTGCAGGGAAAGCTTTCTTT. The rearrangement links TRBV5-1 to TRBJ1-1; TRBD1 is a possible D gene (5 bases). CDR1 and CDR2 from the germline V gene are SGHRS and YFSETQ. V lost 0 bases to trimming and J lost 9 bases, with 12 bases between them. The CDR3 length is 13 residues.

V gene TRBV28 combines with J gene TRBJ1-2, with TRBD1 identical over 10 bases. Germline trimming cut 11 bases from V and 1 base from J; bases unmatched to any gene: 10. Germline V gene data show CDR1 as MDHEN and CDR2 as SYDVKM. The CDR3 is 15 residues long. CDR3: CACWTGGLHNYGYTF. The CDR3 coding sequence is TGTGCCTGCTGGACAGGGGGTCTACATAACTATGGCTACACCTTC.

V and J are TRBV29-1 and TRBJ2-2; D gene ambiguous. The germline V gene has CDR1 SQVTM and CDR2 ANQGSEA. The CDR3 runs to 13 residues. Trimming removed 4 bases from V and 1 base from J, with 7 bases in between. This CDR3 is CSVGHGNTGELFF. Written as DNA, the CDR3 is TGCAGCGTTGGTCACGGGAACACCGGGGAGCTGTTTTTT.

This chain links TRBV7-2 with TRBJ2-7, with D uncertain. This CDR3 is 15 amino acids long. V was cut by 1 base and J by 4 bases, with 14 bases left in between. Germline loops: CDR1 SGHTA, CDR2 FQGNSA. The CDR3 sequence: CASSLELQVPYEQYF. The CDR3 bases are TGTGCCAGCAGCTTAGAACTGCAGGTACCGTACGAGCAGTACTTC.

The J gene is TRBJ1-5, the V gene TRBV9; D remains ambiguous. This CDR3 is 14 amino acids long. The germline V gene has CDR1 SGDLS and CDR2 YYNGEE. V dropped 4 bases and J dropped 3 bases, with 11 bases sitting between them. Here the CDR3 DNA reads TGTGCCAGCAGCCATGGGAGTCCCAATCAGCCCCAGCATTTT. Its protein product is CASSHGSPNQPQHF.